This T cell receptor (beta chain) originates from a study of human versus mouse CDR3 diversity and MHC coevolution. Trimming removed 4 bases from V and 9 bases from J; junction bases left unmatched: 4. The CDR3 runs 13 residues. Germline V gene lookup returns CDR1 SGHRS and CDR2 YFSETQ. Only in-frame clones appear in the TCRdb table, and some are missing; sequencing was by immunoSEQ multiplex PCR. The sample lists tens of thousands of clones; 85% to 95% were seen once. Sequencing was performed on naive CD4+ T cells from blood. Subset: CD45RO-negative CD62L-positive naive CD4 T cells. The chain is built from TRBV5-1 and TRBJ2-1, with 10 positions matching TRBD1. The sequence derives from a person aged 30 to 70 in good health. In nucleotides, the CDR3 is TGCGCCAGCAGCCCCCGGGACAGGGGTGAGCAGTTCTTC. It translates to CASSPRDRGEQFF.